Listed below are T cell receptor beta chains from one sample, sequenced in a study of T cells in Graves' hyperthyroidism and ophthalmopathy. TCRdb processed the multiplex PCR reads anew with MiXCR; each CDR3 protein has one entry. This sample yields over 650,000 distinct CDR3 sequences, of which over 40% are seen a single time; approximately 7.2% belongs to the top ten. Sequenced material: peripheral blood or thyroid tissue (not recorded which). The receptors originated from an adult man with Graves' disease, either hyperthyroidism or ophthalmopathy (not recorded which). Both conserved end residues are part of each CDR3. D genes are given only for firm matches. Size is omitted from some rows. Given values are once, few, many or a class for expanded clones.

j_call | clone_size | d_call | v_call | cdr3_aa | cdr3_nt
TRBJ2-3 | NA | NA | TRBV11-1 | CASSLIGARTDTQYF | TGTGCCAGCAGCTTAATAGGGGCGCGCACAGATACGCAGTATTTT
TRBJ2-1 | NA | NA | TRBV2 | CASSENEAANEQFF | TGTGCCAGCAGTGAAAACGAAGCCGCCAATGAGCAGTTCTTC
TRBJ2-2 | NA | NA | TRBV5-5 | CASSLGRGGPTEELFF | TGTGCCAGCAGTTTAGGACGGGGAGGTCCCACCGAGGAGCTGTTTTTT
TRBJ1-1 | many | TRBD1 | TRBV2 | CASSEVGGQDEAFF | TGTGCCAGCAGTGAAGTAGGTGGACAGGATGAAGCTTTCTTT
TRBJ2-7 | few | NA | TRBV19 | CASSISRGYEQYF | TGTGCCAGTAGTATATCAAGGGGCTACGAGCAGTACTTC
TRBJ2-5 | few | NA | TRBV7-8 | CASSIGSNGQETQYF | TGTGCCAGTAGTATAGGGAGCAACGGCCAAGAGACCCAGTACTTC
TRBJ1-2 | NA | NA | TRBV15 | CATSSLGGNYGYTF | TGTGCCACCAGCAGTTTAGGGGGGAACTATGGCTACACCTTC
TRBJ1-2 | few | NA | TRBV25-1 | CALGTDYGYTF | TGTGCCCTCGGGACGGACTATGGCTACACCTTC
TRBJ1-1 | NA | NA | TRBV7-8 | CASSRKQNTEAFF | TGTGCCAGCAGCCGGAAACAGAACACTGAAGCTTTCTTT
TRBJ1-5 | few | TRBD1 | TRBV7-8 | CASSTMVDRGQPQHF | TGTGCCAGCAGCACAATGGTGGACAGGGGTCAGCCCCAGCATTTT
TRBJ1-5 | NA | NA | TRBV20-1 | CSASPGGGYQPQHF | TGCAGTGCTAGTCCTGGGGGCGGTTATCAGCCCCAGCATTTT
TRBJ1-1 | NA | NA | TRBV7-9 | CASSLNGVVGGVNTEAFF | TGTGCCAGCAGCTTGAATGGTGTGGTAGGAGGGGTCAACACTGAAGCTTTCTTT
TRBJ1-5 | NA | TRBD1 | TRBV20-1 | CSAIQGAGQPQHF | TGCAGTGCTATCCAGGGGGCGGGGCAGCCCCAGCATTTT
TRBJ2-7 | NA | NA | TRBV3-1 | CASSQRWSDEQYF | TGTGCCAGCAGCCAGAGGTGGTCGGACGAGCAGTACTTC
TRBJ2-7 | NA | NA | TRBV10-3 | CAISERARDFSF | TGTGCCATCAGTGAGAGGGCTCGGGATTTTTCCTTC
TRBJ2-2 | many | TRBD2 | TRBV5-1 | CASSPGLAGANGELFF | TGCGCCAGCAGCCCGGGACTAGCGGGAGCGAACGGGGAGCTGTTTTTT
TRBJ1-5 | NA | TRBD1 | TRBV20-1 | CSASTGTAAPGEHF | TGCAGTGCTTCAACCGGGACAGCCGCCCCCGGGGAGCATTTT
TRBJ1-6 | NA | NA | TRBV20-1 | CSAASSGNSPLHF | TGCAGTGCCGCCTCTAGCGGTAATTCACCCCTCCACTTT
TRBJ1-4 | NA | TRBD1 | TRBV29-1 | CSVPIQGATNEKLFF | TGCAGCGTCCCAATACAGGGGGCAACTAATGAAAAACTGTTTTTT
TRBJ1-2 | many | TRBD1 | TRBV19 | CASSIGQGGYTF | TGTGCCAGTAGTATCGGACAGGGTGGCTACACCTTC
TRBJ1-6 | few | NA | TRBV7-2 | CASSQDKGRDDVSPLHF | TGTGCCAGCAGCCAAGATAAGGGTCGGGACGACGTTTCGCCCCTCCACTTT
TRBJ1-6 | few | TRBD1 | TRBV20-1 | CSAPTRGQGMENSPLHF | TGCAGTGCCCCCACCCGAGGACAGGGTATGGAGAATTCACCCCTCCACTTT
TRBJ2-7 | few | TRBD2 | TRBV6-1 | CASSSIAGGYEQYF | TGTGCCAGCAGCTCCATAGCGGGGGGTTACGAGCAGTACTTC
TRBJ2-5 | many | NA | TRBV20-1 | CSAAPGLQETQYF | TGCAGTGCTGCCCCGGGACTCCAAGAGACCCAGTACTTC
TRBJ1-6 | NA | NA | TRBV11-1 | CASSLSTDNSPLHF | TGTGCCAGCAGCTTATCCACTGATAATTCACCCCTCCACTTT
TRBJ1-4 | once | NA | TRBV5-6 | CASSISVRNTEEKLFF | TGTGCCAGTAGTATTTCGGTCAGGAACACTGAAGAAAAACTGTTTTTT
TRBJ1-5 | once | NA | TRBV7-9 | CASSSNGGTQHF | TGTGCCAGCAGCTCGAACGGGGGGACCCAGCATTTT
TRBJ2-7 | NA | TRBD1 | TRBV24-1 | CASSYRDRAQEQYF | TGTGCCAGCAGCTACCGGGACAGGGCTCAGGAGCAGTACTTC
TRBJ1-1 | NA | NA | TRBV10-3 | CALTRDLGPEAFF | TGTGCCCTAACCCGGGACTTGGGTCCTGAAGCTTTCTTT
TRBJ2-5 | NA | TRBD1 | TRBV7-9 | CASSLVGQVQYF | TGTGCCAGCAGCCTAGTCGGACAGGTCCAGTACTTC
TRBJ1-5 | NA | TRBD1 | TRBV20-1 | CSARGSGRGRNQPQHF | TGCAGTGCTAGGGGGTCTGGCAGGGGGCGAAATCAGCCCCAGCATTTT
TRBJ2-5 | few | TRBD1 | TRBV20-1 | CSAPGTGTFQETQYF | TGCAGTGCTCCCGGGACAGGGACATTCCAAGAGACCCAGTACTTC
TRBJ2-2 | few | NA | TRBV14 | CASSQDLGLPPFF | TGTGCCAGCAGCCAAGATCTAGGACTTCCCCCTTTTTTT
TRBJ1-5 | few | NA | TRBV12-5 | CASGLGQGNQPQHF | TGTGCTAGTGGTTTGGGACAGGGCAATCAGCCCCAGCATTTT
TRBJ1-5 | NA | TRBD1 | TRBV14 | CASSLGTVMMSNQPQHF | TGTGCCAGCAGCTTGGGGACAGTGATGATGAGCAATCAGCCCCAGCATTTT
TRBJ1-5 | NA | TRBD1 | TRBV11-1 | CASSRGQFLGAQHF | TGTGCCAGCAGCCGGGGACAGTTTTTAGGGGCCCAGCATTTT
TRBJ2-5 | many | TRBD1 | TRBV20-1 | CSAYRGGETQYF | TGCAGTGCTTACAGGGGCGGGGAGACCCAGTACTTC